The next 18 T cell receptor beta chains were all read from a single sample in a study of T cells in Graves' hyperthyroidism and ophthalmopathy. Researchers amplified the TCR beta CDR3 regions from RNA transcripts. With the HTBI primer set, the TCR CDR3 went through a first round of RT-PCR. TCRdb re-called the multiplex PCR reads with MiXCR, one entry per CDR3 protein. The sample has about 640,000 distinct CDR3 sequences; roughly 20% are singletons. Sequencing input: blood. The receptor source for this set is a young man with Graves' ophthalmopathy.

V and J are TRBV29-1 and TRBJ2-1, with TRBD2 matching over 11 bases. Per the germline V gene, CDR1 is SQVTM and CDR2 is ANQGSEA. The CDR3 covers 15 residues. V was pared by 7 bases and J by 5 bases, with 10 bases of the junction left unmatched. The CDR3 sequence: CSAGKRLAGNNEQFF. The CDR3 DNA reads TGCAGCGCTGGAAAAAGACTAGCGGGAAACAATGAGCAGTTCTTC.

This clonotype was counted at least ten times. CDR3 in amino acids: CAIKQGESGEQYF. In nucleotides, the CDR3 is TGTGCCATCAAGCAGGGAGAGTCTGGCGAGCAGTACTTC. The genes are TRBV10-3 and TRBJ2-7; D is perhaps TRBD1 or TRBD2 (5 bases each). The length of the CDR3 is 13 residues. CDR1 is ENHRY and CDR2 is SYGVKD in the germline V gene. Trimming removed 7 bases at V and 6 bases at J, with 16 bases between.

This chain links TRBV27 with TRBJ2-5; D is unclear. Germline V gene sequence: CDR1 MNHEY, CDR2 SMNVEV (reference sequence). CDR3 length equals 13 residues. The V gene lost 2 bases and the J gene lost 6 bases, with 10 bases spanning the gap. CDR3 protein: CASSLPPDKTQYF. CDR3 coding DNA: TGTGCCAGCAGTTTACCCCCCGATAAGACCCAGTACTTC.

V is TRBV7-2 and J is TRBJ1-5; D is undetermined. There are 14 residues in the CDR3. The V gene's germline CDR1 is SGHTA and CDR2 FQGNSA. V was pared by 2 bases and J by 0 bases, with 5 bases between. The CDR3 bases are TGTGCCAGCAGCTTACACCCTAGCAATCAGCCCCAGCATTTT. Its protein is CASSLHPSNQPQHF.

This clonotype has at least ten counts. V is TRBV30 and J is TRBJ1-5; no clear D. The CDR3 is 16 residues long. From germline, CDR1 is GTSNPN and CDR2 SVGIG (reference sequence). Trimming cost V 4 bases and J 0 bases, with 16 bases left between them. The DNA for the CDR3 is TGTGCCTGGAACTTGGGTCAAGGGCTTAGCAATCAGCCCCAGCATTTT. Its protein product is CAWNLGQGLSNQPQHF.

The table lists this clonotype with a few counts. As DNA, the CDR3 is TGTGCCAGCAGCTTGGGACCGGGGGTTTATTCACCCCTCCACTTT. Translation gives CASSLGPGVYSPLHF. The chain couples TRBV9 to TRBJ1-6; D perhaps matches TRBD1 (5 bases). Trimming took 4 bases from V and 8 from J, leaving 16 bases between them. The germline gives CDR1 SGDLS, CDR2 YYNGEE. This CDR3 spans 15 amino acids.

This clonotype was seen ten or more times. The chain uses TRBV3-1 and TRBJ1-1; 7 nucleotides match TRBD1. Per germline, CDR1 LGHDT and CDR2 YNNKEL (reference sequence). V lost 1 base and J lost 3; bases outside the gene matches: 5. This CDR3 is built from 15 residues. CDR3 sequence (DNA): TGTGCCAGCAGCCAAGGCAGGGGGTACGACACTGAAGCTTTCTTT. This sequence encodes CASSQGRGYDTEAFF.

The V gene is TRBV9, the J gene TRBJ2-5; D unresolved. The CDR3 spans 13 residues. The germline V and J ends were trimmed by 2 bases and 5 bases, with 10 bases remaining between them. The germline V gene encodes CDR1 SGDLS and CDR2 YYNGEE. The CDR3 spells CASSVSLRETQYF. CDR3 sequence (DNA): TGTGCCAGCAGCGTCTCATTACGGGAGACCCAGTACTTC.

This sequence joins TRBV9 and TRBJ2-3; either TRBD1 or TRBD2 may fit D (5 bases each). CDR3 length equals 23 residues. Looked up from germline, CDR1 is SGDLS and CDR2 is YYNGEE. The ends were cut back, 0 bases at V and 0 bases at J, with 32 bases in the middle. As DNA, the CDR3 is TGTGCCAGCAGCGTAGAAGGGACGGGGCTACTCCCAGGAGGCATTTTTAGCACAGATACGCAGTATTTT. It encodes CASSVEGTGLLPGGIFSTDTQYF.

This clonotype was recorded a few times. This chain uses TRBV4-1 with TRBJ1-5, with D uncertain. The CDR3 is 15 residues long. The V end was cut by 0 bases, the J end by 2 bases, with 8 bases between. Germline-derived CDR1 and CDR2 are MGHRA and YSYEKL. CDR3 sequence (DNA): TGCGCCAGCAGCCAAGAACGCCTTCGCAATCAGCCCCAGCATTTT. The encoded protein is CASSQERLRNQPQHF.

The table lists this clonotype with a few counts. The chain couples TRBV6-1 to TRBJ2-7, with 8 nucleotides matching TRBD2. With 4 bases clipped from V and 4 bases from J, the junction kept 9 bases outside the gene matches. The germline gives CDR1 MNHNS, CDR2 SASEGT. This CDR3 is built from 15 residues. This CDR3 reads CASSGITSGHYEQYF. Written as DNA, the CDR3 is TGTGCCAGCAGTGGAATAACTAGCGGTCATTACGAGCAGTACTTC.

This clonotype was counted many times. V is TRBV20-1 and J is TRBJ1-1; TRBD1 is a possible D gene (5 bases). The germline V gene has CDR1 DFQATT and CDR2 SNEGSKA (reference sequence). V gave up 0 bases and J gave up 1 base, with 9 bases separating them. This CDR3 is built from 14 residues. This chain's CDR3 is CSARDSGRNTEAFF. DNA for the CDR3: TGCAGTGCTAGAGATTCAGGGCGGAACACTGAAGCTTTCTTT.

This clonotype was seen at least ten times. The chain joins TRBV12-3 or TRBV12-4 to TRBJ1-5; D is perhaps TRBD1 (5 bases). The V end was cut by 5 bases, the J end by 7 bases, with 12 bases between. The CDR3 consists of 13 residues. CDR3 protein: CASSGGRGQPQHF. The CDR3 nucleotides read TGTGCCAGCAGTGGGGGGAGGGGCCAGCCCCAGCATTTT.

V is TRBV6-2 or TRBV6-3 and J is TRBJ1-6; no clear D. Per germline, CDR1 MNHEY and CDR2 SVGEGT. The CDR3 consists of 14 residues. Trimming removed 6 bases from V and 7 bases from J, with 13 bases in between. CDR3 bases: TGTGCCAGCAGCCCCGGGAGGCCGAATTCACCCCTCCACTTT. Its protein product is CASSPGRPNSPLHF.

V and J are TRBV6-2 or TRBV6-3 and TRBJ2-6; D uncertain. Trimming pared 2 bases from V and 1 base from J, leaving 6 bases between. CDR3 length: 15 amino acids. Germline CDR1 reads MNHEY; CDR2 reads SVGEGT. This CDR3 is CASSYEGSGANVLTF. CDR3 in DNA: TGTGCCAGCAGTTACGAAGGTTCTGGGGCCAACGTCCTGACTTTC.

In this sample, this clonotype turned up many times. The CDR3 sequence: CASSLTSGNHEQFF. CDR3 sequence (DNA): TGTGCCAGCAGCTTGACTAGCGGGAACCATGAGCAGTTCTTC. This chain joins TRBV7-2 and TRBJ2-1; 11 nucleotides line up with TRBD2. V lost 3 bases to trimming and J lost 8 bases; unmatched junction nucleotides: 3. Per the germline V gene, CDR1 is SGHTA and CDR2 is FQGNSA. This CDR3 comprises 14 residues.

This chain links TRBV6-5 with TRBJ2-1, with D possibly being TRBD2 (6 bases). CDR1 is MNHEY and CDR2 is SVGAGI in the germline V gene. V shed 3 bases and J shed 8 bases, with 26 bases lying between them. The CDR3 extends over 18 amino acids. CDR3: CASSYGVEDGTPFDEQFF. CDR3 DNA sequence: TGTGCCAGCAGTTATGGGGTCGAGGACGGGACTCCATTCGATGAGCAGTTCTTC.

The J gene is TRBJ2-7, the V gene TRBV20-1; 8 bases agree with TRBD1. This CDR3 spans 16 amino acids. V shed 6 bases and J 7 bases; nucleotides not matched to a gene: 20. Per the germline V gene, CDR1 is DFQATT and CDR2 is SNEGSKA (reference sequence). CDR3 region: CSATGQDGRGGREQYF. In DNA, the CDR3 is TGCAGTGCAACGGGACAGGATGGGCGCGGAGGACGTGAGCAGTACTTC.